A selection of T cell receptor beta chains follows, all from one sample in a study of T cell responses to AZD1222 COVID-19 vaccine. The data were produced by immunoSEQ multiplex PCR, yet TCRdb's version contains in-frame clones alone and is incomplete. The table shows around 150,000 clones, with around 90% occurring only once. The sample consisted of peripheral blood, taken 28 days after the second AZD1222 dose. The receptors come from an adult who received the AZD1222 COVID-19 vaccine. Both conserved end residues are part of each CDR3. Each record gives: clone size, J gene, D gene, V gene, CDR3 length, CDR3 DNA, CDR3 protein. The D gene is left open where the match is weak. Size tells how often a clone was seen (once, few, many) or the class of an expanded clone, and some rows leave it out.

. | TRBJ1-3 | . | TRBV9 | 14 | TGTGCCAGCAGCGTTGGAGGCGCTGGAAACACCATATATTTT | CASSVGGAGNTIYF
. | TRBJ2-1 | . | TRBV7-2 | 15 | TGTGCCAGCAGAACGACAGGGACTGACTACAATGAGCAGTTCTTC | CASRTTGTDYNEQFF
. | TRBJ2-3 | . | TRBV7-2 | 13 | TGTGCCAGCACGGATTGGGGGTCAGATACGCAGTATTTT | CASTDWGSDTQYF
once | TRBJ1-2 | TRBD1 | TRBV7-8 | 16 | TGTGCCAGCAGCTTAAGATGGGACAGGAACTTGGCAGGCTACACCTTC | CASSLRWDRNLAGYTF
. | TRBJ2-3 | . | TRBV14 | 15 | TGTGCCAGCAGCCACCGCCAGTTTTCCGCGGATACGCAGTATTTT | CASSHRQFSADTQYF
. | TRBJ2-3 | . | TRBV29-1 | 12 | TGCAGCGTTGAAGGGAGCACAGATACGCAGTATTTT | CSVEGSTDTQYF
. | TRBJ1-4 | . | TRBV27 | 13 | TGTGCCAGCAGCCTCCGAGGGTCCGGAAAACTGTTTTTT | CASSLRGSGKLFF
. | TRBJ2-7 | . | TRBV3-1/TRBV3-2 | 11 | TGTGCCAGCAGCGACTTTCGCGAGCAGTACTTC | CASSDFREQYF
once | TRBJ2-1 | TRBD2 | TRBV15 | 13 | TGTGCCACCACCCTAGCGGGAGGGGTTGAGCAGTTCTTC | CATTLAGGVEQFF
. | TRBJ1-1 | . | TRBV13 | 14 | TGTGCCAGCAGCCACAGCACTGGGGGAGCTGAAGCTTTCTTT | CASSHSTGGAEAFF
. | TRBJ2-3 | . | TRBV4-2 | 19 | TGTGCCAGCAGCCAAGATCTGAAGGACTTCCCTGGGGTCACAGATACGCAGTATTTT | CASSQDLKDFPGVTDTQYF
. | TRBJ1-2 | . | TRBV5-1 | 15 | TGCGCCAGCAGCTTGTTACAGAGCACTAACTATGGCTACACCTTC | CASSLLQSTNYGYTF
. | TRBJ2-5 | . | TRBV6-2/TRBV6-3 | 15 | TGTGCCAGCAGTCCGGTCGGGTCCCTACAAGAGACCCAGTACTTC | CASSPVGSLQETQYF
few | TRBJ2-1 | . | TRBV19 | 15 | TGTGCCAGTAATGAAACCCCAAGCCCCTCGGACGAGCAGTTCTTC | CASNETPSPSDEQFF
. | TRBJ1-6 | . | TRBV21-1 | 16 | TGTGCCAGCAGCGTCATTCGTCCGGTGGTCGATTCACCCCTCCACTTT | CASSVIRPVVDSPLHF
once | TRBJ1-1 | . | TRBV14 | 14 | TGTGCCAGCAGCCAAGAGAGGGCCTACACTGAAGCTTTCTTT | CASSQERAYTEAFF
. | TRBJ2-1 | TRBD1 | TRBV28 | 15 | TGTGCCAGCAGTTCTCAGGGGGATGGTTACAATGAGCAGTTCTTC | CASSSQGDGYNEQFF
. | TRBJ2-1 | TRBD2 | TRBV19 | 15 | TGTGCCAGTAGTATCCGCGGGAGAGGGAACAATGAGCAGTTCTTC | CASSIRGRGNNEQFF
. | TRBJ2-5 | TRBD1 | TRBV11-2 | 15 | TGTGCCAGCAGCTTAGGGGGACAGGGCGGAGAGACCCAGTACTTC | CASSLGGQGGETQYF
. | TRBJ1-1 | . | TRBV12-3/TRBV12-4 | 11 | TGTGCCAGCAGCCGATCGGCTGAAGCTTTCTTT | CASSRSAEAFF
. | TRBJ1-2 | . | TRBV10-3 | 14 | TGTGCCATCAGTGAGTCAAGACAGGAGGCTGGCTACACCTTC | CAISESRQEAGYTF
. | TRBJ2-7 | TRBD2 | TRBV6-2/TRBV6-3 | 13 | TGTGCCAGCAGTTTGGGCGGGGGCTACGAGCAGTACTTC | CASSLGGGYEQYF
. | TRBJ2-1 | TRBD2 | TRBV5-4 | 18 | TGTGCCAGCAGCTTCGGGACTAGCGGGAGGGCCCTCAGCAATGAGCAGTTCTTC | CASSFGTSGRALSNEQFF
. | TRBJ1-6 | . | TRBV11-3 | 17 | TGTGCCAGCAGCTTAGAGAACCGCCTCAGGTATAATTCACCCCTCCACTTT | CASSLENRLRYNSPLHF
. | TRBJ1-2 | . | TRBV18 | 14 | TGTGCCAGCTCACCATCAGGGGATAACTATGGCTACACCTTC | CASSPSGDNYGYTF
. | TRBJ1-4 | . | TRBV3-1/TRBV3-2 | 15 | TGTGCCAGCAGCCCAGGACAGACAACTAATGAAAAACTGTTTTTT | CASSPGQTTNEKLFF
. | TRBJ2-7 | . | TRBV13 | 15 | TGTGCCAGCAGCTTAGGGGGATCCGGCTCCTACGAGCAGTACTTC | CASSLGGSGSYEQYF
. | TRBJ2-1 | . | TRBV7-8 | 13 | TGTGCCAGCAGCTTCGGCCGTTACAATGAGCAGTTCTTC | CASSFGRYNEQFF
. | TRBJ1-6 | . | TRBV28 | 12 | TGTGCCAGCAGTTTTTCAAGTTCACCCCTCCACTTT | CASSFSSSPLHF